What follows are 17 T cell receptor beta chains derived from one specimen sequenced in a study of vaccination and CD4 T cells after COVID-19. Specified treatment: roughly 11-day PBMC culture with coronavirus spike peptide pools or control peptides (ViraFEST assay). An unexposed donor provided the CD4+ T cells, which were collected before the COVID-19 pandemic (2011-2018). The Oncomine TCR Beta short-read assay was what sequenced the DNA obtained from cultured CD4+ T cells. MiXCR, applied by TCRdb to the PCR reads, yields one record per CDR3 protein. The table lists approximately 8,800 distinct CDR3 sequences, around two fifths of them singletons, with 9.5% to 15% in the top ten. These receptors have no identified antigens. The source material was CD4+ T cells from blood, cultured in vitro. The receptors originated from a human donor in good health.

The chain combines TRBV21-1 with TRBJ2-2. TRBV21-1 is a pseudogene. The CDR3 is made up of 14 amino acids. The CDR3 sequence: CASSKLVDTGELFF. In nucleotides, the CDR3 is TGTGCCAGCAGCAAACTGGTGGATACCGGGGAGCTGTTTTTT.

This clonotype was observed a few times. This chain connects TRBV7-9 to TRBJ1-2; D is undetermined. Trimming left V 1 base short and J 4 bases short, with 7 bases between. CDR1 and CDR2 from the germline V gene are SEHNR and FQNEAQ (reference sequence). This CDR3 comprises 13 residues. The DNA for the CDR3 is TGTGCCAGCAGCTTAGACAGCAGCTATGGCTACACCTTC. The encoded protein is CASSLDSSYGYTF.

This chain connects TRBV5-6 to TRBJ1-6; 7 positions agree with TRBD1. The CDR3 has 16 amino acids. Unmatched junction bases numbered 11, after V lost 3 bases and J lost 8 bases. Germline V gene sequence: CDR1 SGHDT, CDR2 YYEEEE. The CDR3 reads CASSSRTGSVDSPLHF. CDR3 bases: TGTGCCAGCAGCTCACGGACAGGATCGGTGGATTCACCCCTCCACTTT.

This clonotype turned up a few times. The chain recombines TRBV7-2 with TRBJ1-5, with a weak D call TRBD1 (5 bases). This CDR3 contains 15 residues. Germline V gene sequence: CDR1 SGHTA, CDR2 FQGNSA. Between the trimmed V and J ends, which lost 2 bases and 2 bases, there was a span of 10 bases. CDR3 protein: CASSLWGGGNQPQHF. The CDR3 region has the DNA TGTGCCAGCAGCTTATGGGGGGGAGGCAATCAGCCCCAGCATTTT. Combining the CDR3 with reference TRBV7-2 and TRBJ1-5 gives the whole variable domain GAGVSQSPSNKVTEKGKDVELRCDPISGHTALYWYRQSLGQGLEFLIYFQGNSAPDKSGLPSDRFSAERTGGSVSTLTIQRTQQEDSAVYLCASSLWGGGNQPQHFGDGTRLSIL.

This chain connects TRBV11-2 to TRBJ1-3, with D possibly matching TRBD1 (6 bases). CDR1 is SGHAT, CDR2 FQNNGV, per germline. This CDR3 is built from 14 residues. V lost 4 bases and J lost 7, with 14 bases in between. CDR3 DNA: TGTGCCAGCAGCTCACTCAGGGGAAGGAACACCATATATTTT. Protein product: CASSSLRGRNTIYF. Looking up the rest from reference TRBV11-2 and TRBJ1-3 gives the full variable domain: EAGVAQSPRYKIIEKRQSVAFWCNPISGHATLYWYQQILGQGPKLLIQFQNNGVVDDSQLPKDRFSAERLKGVDSTLKIQPAKLEDSAVYLCASSSLRGRNTIYFGEGSWLTVV.

This clonotype was observed a handful of times. The chain employs TRBV6-5 and TRBJ2-2; D unresolved. The CDR3 runs 13 residues. CDR1 MNHEY and CDR2 SVGAGI come from the germline V gene. The V end lost 0 bases, the J end lost 5 bases, and 4 bases lay between the germline ends. The CDR3 spells CASSYSGTGELFF. The CDR3 bases are TGTGCCAGCAGTTACTCGGGGACCGGGGAGCTGTTTTTT.

The J gene is TRBJ2-7, the V gene TRBV7-2, with D possibly being TRBD1 (5 bases). The CDR3 has 15 amino acids. Looked up from germline, CDR1 is SGHTA and CDR2 is FQGNSA. V lost 1 base, J lost 5 bases, and 15 bases lay in between. Here the CDR3 DNA reads TGTGCCAGCAGCTTAGAAGGGGTAGAGTGGAACGAGCAGTACTTC. It specifies CASSLEGVEWNEQYF. The full variable domain, with the rest looked up from reference TRBV7-2 and TRBJ2-7, is GAGVSQSPSNKVTEKGKDVELRCDPISGHTALYWYRQSLGQGLEFLIYFQGNSAPDKSGLPSDRFSAERTGGSVSTLTIQRTQQEDSAVYLCASSLEGVEWNEQYFGPGTRLTVT.

The chain recombines TRBV6-1 with TRBJ2-7; D is perhaps TRBD1 (5 bases). V lost 7 bases, J lost 4 bases, and 11 bases lay in between. The CDR3 spans 12 residues. In germline, CDR1 is MNHNS, CDR2 SASEGT. CDR3 bases: TGTGCCAGCACCGATCGGACATACGAGCAGTACTTC. It translates to CASTDRTYEQYF.

This clonotype turned up a few times. J is TRBJ2-1 and V is TRBV6-1, with 10 bases matching TRBD2. The length of the CDR3 is 15 residues. The V and J ends lost 2 bases and 4 bases, in that order; junction bases with no gene match: 2. The V gene's germline CDR1 is MNHNS and CDR2 SASEGT. The CDR3 DNA reads TGTGCCAGCAGTGAACTAGCGGGAGTTTACAATGAGCAGTTCTTC. Translated: CASSELAGVYNEQFF.

This chain joins TRBV6-5 and TRBJ1-3, with TRBD1 matching 7 bases. After removal of 2 bases from V and 6 bases from J, the junction contained 7 bases not matched to a gene. The CDR3 totals 15 residues. The germline CDR1 and CDR2 sequences are MNHEY and SVGAGI. The CDR3 DNA reads TGTGCCAGCAGTTACAGGGGGCTTGGGGAAAACACCATATATTTT. This sequence encodes CASSYRGLGENTIYF.

In DNA form, the CDR3 reads TGCAGCGTTCCGACCGGGACCGTTTCCTACAATGAGCAGTTCTTC. Translation gives CSVPTGTVSYNEQFF. This rearrangement joins TRBV29-1 to TRBJ2-1, with D perhaps given as TRBD1 or TRBD2 (5 bases each). Trimming shortened V by 5 bases and J by 1 base, and 15 bases separated the two germline ends. The germline V gene has CDR1 SQVTM and CDR2 ANQGSEA. This CDR3 contains 15 residues.

The chain carries TRBV29-1 and TRBJ2-5, with D possibly being TRBD2 (6 bases). The CDR3 is 13 residues long. The germline V gene encodes CDR1 SQVTM and CDR2 ANQGSEA. Trimming stripped 3 bases from V and 5 bases from J, with 13 bases between. The CDR3 sequence: CSVEWAAGETQYF. In nucleotides, the CDR3 is TGCAGCGTTGAGTGGGCGGCGGGGGAGACCCAGTACTTC.

The gene calls are TRBV25-1 and TRBJ2-6; D possibly corresponds to TRBD2 (5 bases). CDR1 and CDR2 from the germline V gene are MGHDK and SYGVNS. Trimming cost V 5 bases and J 3 bases, with 14 bases left between them. The CDR3 runs 16 residues. CDR3 amino acids: CASSPQAAVGANVLTF. DNA for the CDR3: TGTGCCAGCAGTCCCCAAGCGGCCGTTGGGGCCAACGTCCTGACTTTC.

This clonotype was counted between two and nine times. This chain uses TRBV19 with TRBJ1-2; 8 bases are a match to TRBD1. CDR3 length: 16 residues. V lost 1 base to trimming and J lost 4 bases; unmatched junction nucleotides: 8. The germline gives CDR1 LNHDA, CDR2 SQIVND (reference sequence). The CDR3 nucleotides read TGTGCCAGTAGTATAGCCCCAATAACAGGGGGCTATGGCTACACCTTC. As protein: CASSIAPITGGYGYTF. The full variable domain, completed using reference TRBV19 and TRBJ1-2, is DGGITQSPKYLFRKEGQNVTLSCEQNLNHDAMYWYRQDPGQGLRLIYYSQIVNDFQKGDIAEGYSVSREKKESFPLTVTSAQKNPTAFYLCASSIAPITGGYGYTFGSGTRLTVV.

V usage is TRBV28 and J usage is TRBJ1-6; D is unresolved. Deletions cut 3 bases from V and 6 bases from J, with 9 bases between. The CDR3 length is 14 residues. Germline V gene data show CDR1 as MDHEN and CDR2 as SYDVKM. CDR3 nucleotide sequence: TGTGCCAGCAGTTTCTTATCGGCTAATTCACCCCTCCACTTT. The encoded protein is CASSFLSANSPLHF.

The chain couples TRBV7-2 to TRBJ2-2; TRBD1 matches 7 bases. This CDR3 spans 16 amino acids. After removal of 7 bases from V and 0 bases from J, the junction contained 8 bases not matched to a gene. Germline V gene lookup returns CDR1 SGHTA and CDR2 FQGNSA. CDR3 loop: CASTRPGQTNTGELFF. As DNA, the CDR3 is TGTGCCAGCACCCGCCCGGGACAGACGAACACCGGGGAGCTGTTTTTT.

The rearrangement joins TRBV12-3 or TRBV12-4 to TRBJ2-7, with 8 bases fitting TRBD2. The length of the CDR3 is 15 residues. V lost 6 bases to trimming and J lost 1 base; unmatched junction nucleotides: 8. In DNA, the CDR3 is TGTGCCAGCAGGCGGAGCGGGGGCCCGTCCTACGAGCAGTACTTC. This sequence encodes CASRRSGGPSYEQYF.